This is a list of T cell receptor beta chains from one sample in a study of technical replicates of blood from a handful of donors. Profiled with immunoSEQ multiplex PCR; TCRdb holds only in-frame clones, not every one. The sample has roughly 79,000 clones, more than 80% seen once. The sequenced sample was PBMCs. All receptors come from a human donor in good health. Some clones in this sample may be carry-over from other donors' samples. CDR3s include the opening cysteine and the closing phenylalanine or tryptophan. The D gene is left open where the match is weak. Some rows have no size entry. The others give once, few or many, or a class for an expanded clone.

CASSATGVPDEQYF,TGTGCCAGCAGCGCAACCGGGGTCCCGGACGAGCAGTACTTC,TRBV7-6,NA,TRBJ2-7,NA
CASSTSGQLIYEQYF,TGTGCCAGTAGTACTTCGGGACAGTTGATTTACGAGCAGTACTTC,TRBV19,TRBD1,TRBJ2-7,NA
CASSVASSGNTGELFF,TGTGCCAGCAGCGTAGCGTCAAGCGGGAACACCGGGGAGCTGTTTTTT,TRBV9,NA,TRBJ2-2,NA
CASSVGQVMDTQYF,TGTGCCAGCAGCGTAGGACAGGTAATGGATACGCAGTATTTT,TRBV9,NA,TRBJ2-3,NA
CASSGGHPNYGYTF,TGTGCCAGCAGTGGAGGTCACCCTAACTATGGCTACACCTTC,TRBV2,NA,TRBJ1-2,NA
CASSLVGLQNEQFF,TGTGCCAGCAGCTTAGTAGGACTCCAGAATGAGCAGTTCTTC,TRBV7-2,NA,TRBJ2-1,NA
CAWVDRGNTEAFF,TGTGCCTGGGTAGACAGGGGAAACACTGAAGCTTTCTTT,TRBV30,TRBD1,TRBJ1-1,many
CASSDPGRGAGDTQYF,TGTGCCAGCAGTGATCCGGGGCGGGGGGCTGGAGATACGCAGTATTTT,TRBV25-1,TRBD2,TRBJ2-3,NA
CASSFNTGTGKYEAFF,TGTGCCAGCAGCTTTAATACCGGGACAGGGAAATATGAAGCTTTCTTT,TRBV5-6,TRBD1,TRBJ1-1,NA
CASNGLAGAGEQFF,TGTGCCAGCAATGGACTAGCGGGAGCGGGTGAGCAGTTCTTC,TRBV27,TRBD2,TRBJ2-1,NA
CASSPQSQETQYF,TGTGCCAGCAGCCCCCAGTCTCAAGAGACCCAGTACTTC,TRBV16,NA,TRBJ2-5,NA
CASSHKDGIFEAFF,TGTGCCAGCAGCCATAAGGACGGGATCTTTGAAGCTTTCTTT,TRBV6-5,NA,TRBJ1-1,NA
CASSQGGGEKGYTF,TGCGCCAGCAGCCAAGGAGGGGGAGAGAAGGGCTACACCTTC,TRBV4-1,NA,TRBJ1-2,NA
CASSLWRGGEKLFF,TGCGCCAGCAGCTTGTGGAGGGGTGGCGAAAAACTGTTTTTT,TRBV5-1,NA,TRBJ1-4,NA
CASSLGGASVGETQYF,TGTGCCAGCAGTTTAGGTGGGGCGAGTGTGGGGGAGACCCAGTACTTC,TRBV27,NA,TRBJ2-5,NA
CAISASGNYEQYF,TGTGCCATCAGTGCTTCGGGAAACTACGAGCAGTACTTC,TRBV10-3,NA,TRBJ2-7,NA
CASGRGQGALGGELFF,TGTGCCAGCGGGCGGGGACAGGGGGCTTTGGGCGGGGAGCTGTTTTTT,TRBV2,TRBD1,TRBJ2-2,NA
CASSLTSWETQYF,TGTGCCAGCAGCCTAACTAGCTGGGAGACCCAGTACTTC,TRBV7-3,NA,TRBJ2-5,NA
CASSFSTGGNSPLHF,TGTGCCAGCAGTTTCTCGACAGGCGGGAATTCACCCCTCCACTTT,TRBV27,NA,TRBJ1-6,NA
CASSSDGTGKLAKNIQYF,TGTGCCAGCAGTTCGGATGGGACAGGGAAACTAGCCAAAAACATTCAGTACTTC,TRBV28,TRBD1,TRBJ2-4,few
CASSRDSLQETQYF,TGTGCCAGTAGTAGGGACAGCCTACAAGAGACCCAGTACTTC,TRBV19,TRBD1,TRBJ2-5,NA
CAFHPDREVSNQPQHF,TGTGCTTTCCACCCCGACAGAGAAGTTAGCAATCAGCCCCAGCATTTT,TRBV10-3,NA,TRBJ1-5,NA
CASSLRGPLQETQYF,TGTGCCAGCAGCCTCAGAGGGCCACTCCAAGAGACCCAGTACTTC,TRBV5-6,NA,TRBJ2-5,NA
CASSPRTSGRQETQYF,TGTGCCAGCAGCCCCCGGACTAGCGGGAGGCAAGAGACCCAGTACTTC,TRBV7-9,TRBD2,TRBJ2-5,NA